This T cell receptor (beta chain) was sequenced in a study of cytomegalovirus exposure and HLA in healthy donors. The V and J ends lost 3 bases and 2 bases respectively, with 7 bases between them. Germline V gene data show CDR1 as MRHNA and CDR2 as SNTAGT. The CDR3 runs 13 residues. Data came from immunoSEQ multiplex PCR; TCRdb stores just in-frame clones and leaves some out. The table lists roughly 56,000 clones, roughly 93% of them singletons. The sequence derives from a woman aged 18-29 years in good health and CMV-seropositive. Source material: PBMCs. J is TRBJ1-1 and V is TRBV6-4; D remains ambiguous. CDR3 sequence: CASSEHPNTEAFF. The CDR3 region has the DNA TGTGCCAGCAGTGAACACCCCAACACTGAAGCTTTCTTT.